A selection of T cell receptor beta chains follows, all from one sample in a study of T-cell memory formation after mild COVID-19. TCRdb processed the 5' RACE reads anew with MiXCR; each CDR3 protein has one entry. Of roughly 29,000 distinct CDR3 sequences listed, 7.4% are singletons. Input material: PBMCs or a T cell subset sorted from them (not recorded which). These receptors all come from an adult woman who had mild COVID-19 (a few samples of this study predate the infection). Cell type and time point are not known. The CDR3 runs from the conserved cysteine through the conserved F or W. Each record gives: clone size, V gene, J gene, D gene, CDR3 DNA, CDR3 protein. D genes are given only for firm matches. For some rows the clone size is stated as once, few or many, or as a class when expanded; others skip it.

clone_size: many
v_call: TRBV20-1
j_call: TRBJ2-1
d_call: TRBD2
cdr3_nt: TGCAGTGCTAGGTCCCTAGCGGGAGGATCCTACAATGAGCAGTTCTTC
cdr3_aa: CSARSLAGGSYNEQFF

clone_size: -
v_call: TRBV20-1
j_call: TRBJ2-5
d_call: TRBD2
cdr3_nt: TGCAGTGCTAGAGACCCTAGCGGGAGGACCCAGTACTTC
cdr3_aa: CSARDPSGRTQYF

clone_size: medium-sized
v_call: TRBV9
j_call: TRBJ2-3
d_call: -
cdr3_nt: TGTGCCAGCAGCGTAGGACTCCTCCGCACAGATACGCAGTATTTT
cdr3_aa: CASSVGLLRTDTQYF

clone_size: many
v_call: TRBV6-5
j_call: TRBJ2-1
d_call: -
cdr3_nt: TGTGCCAGCAGTTACAAGGGGGGAAGCTACAATGAGCAGTTCTTC
cdr3_aa: CASSYKGGSYNEQFF

clone_size: many
v_call: TRBV12-3/TRBV12-4
j_call: TRBJ2-3
d_call: -
cdr3_nt: TGTGCCAGCAGTTTATGGGGAAGCACAGATACGCAGTATTTT
cdr3_aa: CASSLWGSTDTQYF

clone_size: -
v_call: TRBV5-4
j_call: TRBJ2-5
d_call: TRBD2
cdr3_nt: TGTGCCAGCAGCCCTAGCGGGGGAGGTTCGGAGACCCAGTACTTC
cdr3_aa: CASSPSGGGSETQYF

clone_size: many
v_call: TRBV6-5
j_call: TRBJ1-6
d_call: TRBD1
cdr3_nt: TGTGCCAGCAGTTCAACAGGGGTCTATAATTCACCCCTCCACTTT
cdr3_aa: CASSSTGVYNSPLHF

clone_size: many
v_call: TRBV20-1
j_call: TRBJ2-1
d_call: -
cdr3_nt: TGCAGTGCTAGAAAAAGTGGGGGGATCTCCTACAATGAGCAGTTCTTC
cdr3_aa: CSARKSGGISYNEQFF

clone_size: many
v_call: TRBV5-1
j_call: TRBJ1-3
d_call: -
cdr3_nt: TGCGCCAGCAAAGGAGACAGCAGCTCTGGAAACACCATATATTTT
cdr3_aa: CASKGDSSSGNTIYF

clone_size: -
v_call: TRBV3-1
j_call: TRBJ2-5
d_call: -
cdr3_nt: TGTGCCAGCAGCCTGGGACCCCCTAGCCAGTACTTC
cdr3_aa: CASSLGPPSQYF

clone_size: many
v_call: TRBV19
j_call: TRBJ1-2
d_call: TRBD1
cdr3_nt: TGTGCCAGTAGTGACGTTGGGACAGCAAACTATGGCTACACCTTC
cdr3_aa: CASSDVGTANYGYTF

clone_size: many
v_call: TRBV19
j_call: TRBJ1-1
d_call: -
cdr3_nt: TGTGCCAGTATCAAACAGGGCACTGAAGCTTTCTTT
cdr3_aa: CASIKQGTEAFF

clone_size: -
v_call: TRBV29-1
j_call: TRBJ2-5
d_call: TRBD2
cdr3_nt: TGCAGCGTTGAAGTGGGGGGGTTGGCGACCCAGTACTTC
cdr3_aa: CSVEVGGLATQYF

clone_size: many
v_call: TRBV20-1
j_call: TRBJ1-6
d_call: TRBD1
cdr3_nt: TGCAGTGCTGCCACTTCGACAGGGACTTTCCCCTTTGGATCACCCCTCCACTTT
cdr3_aa: CSAATSTGTFPFGSPLHF

clone_size: many
v_call: TRBV27
j_call: TRBJ2-5
d_call: TRBD2
cdr3_nt: TGTGCCAGCAGCACGACTAGCGGGAGCTTATTTCCAGAGACCCAGTACTTC
cdr3_aa: CASSTTSGSLFPETQYF

clone_size: many
v_call: TRBV3-1
j_call: TRBJ2-7
d_call: -
cdr3_nt: TGTGCCAGCAGCCAATTGGACATCTCTGGCGGGCAGTACTTC
cdr3_aa: CASSQLDISGGQYF

clone_size: many
v_call: TRBV4-2
j_call: TRBJ2-5
d_call: TRBD2
cdr3_nt: TGTGCCAGCAGCCAAGAGGCACTAGCGGGGGCCCAAGGTACCCAGTACTTC
cdr3_aa: CASSQEALAGAQGTQYF

clone_size: many
v_call: TRBV27
j_call: TRBJ1-2
d_call: TRBD1
cdr3_nt: TGTGCCAGCAGTTTGGGGACAGGGGGCGCCTATGGCTACACCTTC
cdr3_aa: CASSLGTGGAYGYTF

clone_size: many
v_call: TRBV5-1
j_call: TRBJ2-7
d_call: -
cdr3_nt: TGCGCCAGCAGCTCCTTTGCTAACTACGAGCAGTACTTC
cdr3_aa: CASSSFANYEQYF

clone_size: many
v_call: TRBV30
j_call: TRBJ2-7
d_call: -
cdr3_nt: TGTGCCTGGACGGCAGCTTTTGAGCAGTACTTC
cdr3_aa: CAWTAAFEQYF

clone_size: many
v_call: TRBV6-5
j_call: TRBJ2-1
d_call: -
cdr3_nt: TGTGCCAGCAGACTGATTAATGAGCAGTTCTTC
cdr3_aa: CASRLINEQFF

clone_size: many
v_call: TRBV19
j_call: TRBJ1-5
d_call: TRBD1
cdr3_nt: TGTGCCAGTAGTACCCCGACAGGGAGTTTACGGGGTCAGCCCCAGCATTTT
cdr3_aa: CASSTPTGSLRGQPQHF

clone_size: many
v_call: TRBV6-2/TRBV6-3
j_call: TRBJ2-3
d_call: TRBD2
cdr3_nt: TGTGCCAGCAGCCAGGGACTAGCTTTCACAGATACGCAGTATTTT
cdr3_aa: CASSQGLAFTDTQYF